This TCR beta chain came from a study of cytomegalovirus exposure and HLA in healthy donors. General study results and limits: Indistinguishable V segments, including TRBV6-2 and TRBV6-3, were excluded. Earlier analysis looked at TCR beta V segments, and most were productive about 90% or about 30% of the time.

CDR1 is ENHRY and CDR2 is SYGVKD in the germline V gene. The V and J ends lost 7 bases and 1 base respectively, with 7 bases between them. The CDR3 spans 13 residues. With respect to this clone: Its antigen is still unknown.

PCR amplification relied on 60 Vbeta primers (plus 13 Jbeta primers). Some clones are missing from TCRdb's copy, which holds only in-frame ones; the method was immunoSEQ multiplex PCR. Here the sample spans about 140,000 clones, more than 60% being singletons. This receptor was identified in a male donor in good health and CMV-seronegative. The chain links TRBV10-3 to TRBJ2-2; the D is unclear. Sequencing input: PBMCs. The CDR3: CAIKAGNTGELFF. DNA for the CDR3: TGTGCCATCAAGGCAGGGAACACCGGGGAGCTGTTTTTT.